The subject of this entry is one T cell receptor (beta chain). The record originates from a study of cytomegalovirus exposure and HLA in healthy donors. J gave up 0 bases and V 5 bases, and 15 bases lay outside the gene matches. The CDR3 runs to 21 residues. Per germline, CDR1 MDHEN and CDR2 SYDVKM. Amplification used 60 Vbeta primers and 13 Jbeta primers. This table comes from immunoSEQ multiplex PCR, and its TCRdb copy is limited to in-frame clones, with some not included. Of under 200,000 clones listed, about 86% are singletons. The chain is built from TRBV28 and TRBJ2-1, with 14 bases lining up with TRBD2. The sequenced material came from PBMCs. This TCR was recovered from a woman younger than 30 in good health and CMV-seropositive. The CDR3 DNA reads TGTGCCAGCAGTCCAATATCGGGACTAGCGGGGGTCGGGGGCTCCTACAATGAGCAGTTCTTC. This translates into CASSPISGLAGVGGSYNEQFF.